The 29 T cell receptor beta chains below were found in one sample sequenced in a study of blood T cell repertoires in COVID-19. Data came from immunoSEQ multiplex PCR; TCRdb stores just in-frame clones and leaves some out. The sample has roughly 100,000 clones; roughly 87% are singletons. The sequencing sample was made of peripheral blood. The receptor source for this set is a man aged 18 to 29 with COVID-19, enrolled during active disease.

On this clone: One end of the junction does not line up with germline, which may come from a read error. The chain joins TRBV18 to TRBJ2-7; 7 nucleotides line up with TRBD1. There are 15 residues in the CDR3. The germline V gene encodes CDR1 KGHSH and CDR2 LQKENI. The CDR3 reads CASSPSGTEGMGQYF. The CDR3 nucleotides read TGTGCCAGCTCGCCTTCCGGGACAGAAGGGATGGGCCAGTACTTT.

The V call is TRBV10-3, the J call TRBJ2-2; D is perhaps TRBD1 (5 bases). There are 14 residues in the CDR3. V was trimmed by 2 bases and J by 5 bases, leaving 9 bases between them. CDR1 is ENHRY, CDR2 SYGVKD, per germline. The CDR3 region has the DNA TGTGCCATCAGTGAGGCAAGGGGTACCGGGGAGCTGTTTTTT. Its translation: CAISEARGTGELFF.

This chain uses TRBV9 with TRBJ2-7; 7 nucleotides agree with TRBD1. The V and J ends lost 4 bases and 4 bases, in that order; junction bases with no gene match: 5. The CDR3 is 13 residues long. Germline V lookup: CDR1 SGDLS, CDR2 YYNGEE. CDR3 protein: CASSKRQGYEQYF. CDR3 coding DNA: TGTGCCAGCAGCAAAAGACAGGGTTACGAGCAGTACTTC.

The CDR3 spells CASSFLRTNEQYF. CDR3 in DNA: TGTGCCAGCAGTTTCCTCCGAACTAACGAGCAGTACTTC. The chain recombines TRBV28 with TRBJ2-7; D remains unclear. The V gene's germline CDR1 is MDHEN and CDR2 SYDVKM. This CDR3 is 13 amino acids long. V was clipped by 3 bases and J by 5 bases, with 11 bases between them.

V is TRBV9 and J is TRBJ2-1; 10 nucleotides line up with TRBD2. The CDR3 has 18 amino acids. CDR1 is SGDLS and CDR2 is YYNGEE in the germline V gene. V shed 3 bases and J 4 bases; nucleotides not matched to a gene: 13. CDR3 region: CASSGSRASGSLYNEQFF. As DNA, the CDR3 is TGTGCCAGCAGCGGGTCGAGAGCTAGCGGGAGTTTGTACAATGAGCAGTTCTTC.

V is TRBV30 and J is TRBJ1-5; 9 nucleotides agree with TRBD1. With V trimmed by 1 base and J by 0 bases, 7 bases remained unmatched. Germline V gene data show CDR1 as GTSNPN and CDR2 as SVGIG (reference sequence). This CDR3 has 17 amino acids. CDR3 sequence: CAWSGDRGSNSNQPQHF. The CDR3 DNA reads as TGTGCCTGGAGTGGTGACAGGGGGTCAAATAGCAATCAGCCCCAGCATTTT.

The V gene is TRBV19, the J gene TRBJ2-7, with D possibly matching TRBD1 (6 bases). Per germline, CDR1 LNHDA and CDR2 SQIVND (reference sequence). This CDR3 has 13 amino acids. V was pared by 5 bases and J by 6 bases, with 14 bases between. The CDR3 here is CASSVSQGPEQYF. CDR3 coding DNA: TGTGCCAGTAGTGTTTCCCAGGGGCCCGAGCAGTACTTC.

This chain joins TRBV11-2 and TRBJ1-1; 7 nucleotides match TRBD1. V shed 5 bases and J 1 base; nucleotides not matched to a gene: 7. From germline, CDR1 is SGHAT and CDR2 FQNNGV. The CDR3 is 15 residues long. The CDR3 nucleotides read TGTGCCAGCAGCGCCCACAGGGGCGGGAACACTGAAGCTTTCTTT. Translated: CASSAHRGGNTEAFF.

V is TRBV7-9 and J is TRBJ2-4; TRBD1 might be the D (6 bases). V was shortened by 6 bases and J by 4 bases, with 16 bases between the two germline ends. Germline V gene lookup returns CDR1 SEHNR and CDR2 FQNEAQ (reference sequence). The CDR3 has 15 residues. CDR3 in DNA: TGTGCCAGCAGTTACGACAGGCCAACTAAAAACATTCAGTACTTC. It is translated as CASSYDRPTKNIQYF.

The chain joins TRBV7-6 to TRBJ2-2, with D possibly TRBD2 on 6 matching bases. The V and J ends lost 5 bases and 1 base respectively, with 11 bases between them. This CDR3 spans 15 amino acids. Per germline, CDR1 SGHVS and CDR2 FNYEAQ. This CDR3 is CASSQAGWNTGELFF. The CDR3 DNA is TGTGCCAGCAGCCAAGCGGGCTGGAACACCGGGGAGCTGTTTTTT.

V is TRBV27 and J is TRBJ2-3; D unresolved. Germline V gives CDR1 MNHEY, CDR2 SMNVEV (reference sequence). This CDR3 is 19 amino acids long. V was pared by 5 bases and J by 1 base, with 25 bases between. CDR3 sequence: CASSGQNRDSGQRTDTQYF. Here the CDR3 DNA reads TGTGCCAGCAGTGGCCAAAACCGTGACTCCGGTCAACGCACAGATACGCAGTATTTT.

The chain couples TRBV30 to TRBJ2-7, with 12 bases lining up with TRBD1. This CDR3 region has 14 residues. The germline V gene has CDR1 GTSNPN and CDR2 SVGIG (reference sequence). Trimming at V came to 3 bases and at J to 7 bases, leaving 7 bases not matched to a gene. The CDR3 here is CAWSLRDRGREQYF. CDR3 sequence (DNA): TGTGCCTGGAGCCTTAGGGACAGGGGGCGGGAGCAGTACTTC.

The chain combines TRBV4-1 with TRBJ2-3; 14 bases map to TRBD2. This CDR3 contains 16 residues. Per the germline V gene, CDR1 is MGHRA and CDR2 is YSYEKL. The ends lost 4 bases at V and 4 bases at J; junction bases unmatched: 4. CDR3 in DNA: TGCGCCAGCAGCCTCGGGACTAGCGGGAGTTCAGATACGCAGTATTTT. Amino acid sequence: CASSLGTSGSSDTQYF.

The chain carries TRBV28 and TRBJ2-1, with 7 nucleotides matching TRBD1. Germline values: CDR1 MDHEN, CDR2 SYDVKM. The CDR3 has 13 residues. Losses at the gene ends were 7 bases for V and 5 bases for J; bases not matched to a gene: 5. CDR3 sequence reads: CASTLGQNNEQFF. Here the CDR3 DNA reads TGTGCCAGCACCCTGGGACAGAACAATGAGCAGTTCTTC.

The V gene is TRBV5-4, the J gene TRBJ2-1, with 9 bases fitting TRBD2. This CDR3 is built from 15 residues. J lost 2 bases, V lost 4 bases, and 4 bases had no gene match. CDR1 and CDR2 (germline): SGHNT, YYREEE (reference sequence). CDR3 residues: CASSTTSGTYNEQFF. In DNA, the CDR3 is TGTGCCAGCAGCACGACTAGCGGCACCTACAATGAGCAGTTCTTC.

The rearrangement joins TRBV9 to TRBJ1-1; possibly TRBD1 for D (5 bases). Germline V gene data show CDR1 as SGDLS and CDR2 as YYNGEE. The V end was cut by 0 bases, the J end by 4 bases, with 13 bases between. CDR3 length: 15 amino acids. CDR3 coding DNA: TGTGCCAGCAGCGTAGCTTTCGGTGGGGCCACTGAAGCTTTCTTT. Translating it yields CASSVAFGGATEAFF. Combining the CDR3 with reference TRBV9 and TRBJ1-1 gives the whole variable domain DSGVTQTPKHLITATGQRVTLRCSPRSGDLSVYWYQQSLDQGLQFLIQYYNGEERAKGNILERFSAQQFPDLHSELNLSSLELGDSALYFCASSVAFGGATEAFFGQGTRLTVV.

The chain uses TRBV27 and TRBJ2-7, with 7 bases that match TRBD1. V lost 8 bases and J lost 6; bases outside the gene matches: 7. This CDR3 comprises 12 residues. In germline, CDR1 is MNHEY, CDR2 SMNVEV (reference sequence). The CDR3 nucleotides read TGTGCCAGCGGACAGGCGGTAGGCGAGCAGTACTTC. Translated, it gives CASGQAVGEQYF.

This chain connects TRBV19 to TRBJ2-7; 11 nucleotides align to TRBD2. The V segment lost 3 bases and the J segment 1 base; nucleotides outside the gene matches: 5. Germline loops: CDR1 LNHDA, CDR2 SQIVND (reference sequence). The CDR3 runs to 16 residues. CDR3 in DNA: TGTGCCAGTAGTATTTCTAGCGGGAGGCCATCCTACGAGCAGTACTTC. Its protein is CASSISSGRPSYEQYF.

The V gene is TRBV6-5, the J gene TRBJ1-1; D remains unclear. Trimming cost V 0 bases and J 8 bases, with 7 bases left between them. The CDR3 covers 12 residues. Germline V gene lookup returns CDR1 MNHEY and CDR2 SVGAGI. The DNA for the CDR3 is TGTGCCAGCAGTTACTCCCCCGGGGAAGCTTTCTTT. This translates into CASSYSPGEAFF.

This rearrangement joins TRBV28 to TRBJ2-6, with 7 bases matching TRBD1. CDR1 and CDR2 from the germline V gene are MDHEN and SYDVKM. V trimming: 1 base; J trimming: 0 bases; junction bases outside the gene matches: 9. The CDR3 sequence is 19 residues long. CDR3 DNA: TGTGCCAGCAGTTTATACGCGACAGGGAGAGACTCTGGGGCCAACGTCCTGACTTTC. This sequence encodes CASSLYATGRDSGANVLTF. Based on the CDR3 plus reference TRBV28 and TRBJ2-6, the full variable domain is DVKVTQSSRYLVKRTGEKVFLECVQDMDHENMFWYRQDPGLGLRLIYFSYDVKMKEKGDIPEGYSVSREKKERFSLILESASTNQTSMYLCASSLYATGRDSGANVLTFGAGSRLTVL.

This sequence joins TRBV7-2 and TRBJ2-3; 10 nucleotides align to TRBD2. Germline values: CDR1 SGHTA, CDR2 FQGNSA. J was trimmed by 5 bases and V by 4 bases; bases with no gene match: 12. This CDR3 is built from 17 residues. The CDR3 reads CASSSGASGSRVDTQYF. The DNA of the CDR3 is TGTGCCAGCAGCTCGGGGGCTAGCGGGAGTAGGGTAGATACGCAGTATTTT.

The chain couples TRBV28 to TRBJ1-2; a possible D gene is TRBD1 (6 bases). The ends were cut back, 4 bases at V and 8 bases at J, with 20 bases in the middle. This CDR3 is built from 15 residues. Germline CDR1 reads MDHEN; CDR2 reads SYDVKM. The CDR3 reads CASSWIAGAVRGYTF. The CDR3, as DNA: TGTGCCAGCAGTTGGATTGCGGGGGCTGTGCGGGGCTACACCTTC.

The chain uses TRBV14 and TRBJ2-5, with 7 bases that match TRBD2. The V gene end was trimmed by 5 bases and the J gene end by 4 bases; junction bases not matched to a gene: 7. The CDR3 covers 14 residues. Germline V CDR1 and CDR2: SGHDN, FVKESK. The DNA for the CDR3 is TGTGCCAGCAGCGCGGCTAGCGGTCGAGAGACCCAGTACTTC. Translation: CASSAASGRETQYF.

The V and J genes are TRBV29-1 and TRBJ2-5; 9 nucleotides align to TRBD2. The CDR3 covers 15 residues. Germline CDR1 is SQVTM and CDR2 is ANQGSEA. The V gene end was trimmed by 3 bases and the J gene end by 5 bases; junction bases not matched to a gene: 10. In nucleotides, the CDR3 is TGCAGCGTTGAGATAGGAGCGGGAGGAATGGAGACCCAGTACTTC. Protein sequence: CSVEIGAGGMETQYF.

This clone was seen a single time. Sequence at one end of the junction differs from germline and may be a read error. The CDR3 DNA reads as TGCAGTGCTAGACAAGTTGAAAAACTGCTTTTT. Protein product: CSARQVEKLLF. V usage is TRBV20-1 and J usage is TRBJ1-4; no reliable D call. The CDR3 has 11 amino acids. Germline V gene sequence: CDR1 DFQATT, CDR2 SNEGSKA (reference sequence).

Here the CDR3 DNA reads TGTGCCAGCAGCTTGGGAGGGTTGGATGAGCAGTTCTTC. It translates to CASSLGGLDEQFF. The chain links TRBV5-6 to TRBJ2-1; TRBD2 is a possible D gene (5 bases). V shed 0 bases and J shed 8 bases, with 9 bases lying between them. CDR1 and CDR2 from the germline V gene are SGHDT and YYEEEE. This CDR3 contains 13 residues.

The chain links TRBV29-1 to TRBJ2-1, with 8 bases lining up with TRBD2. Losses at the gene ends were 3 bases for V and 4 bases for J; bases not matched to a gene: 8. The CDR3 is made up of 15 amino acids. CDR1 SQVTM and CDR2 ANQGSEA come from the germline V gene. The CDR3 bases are TGCAGCGTTGATGGGACTGGCGGGAGGTACAATGAGCAGTTCTTC. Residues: CSVDGTGGRYNEQFF.

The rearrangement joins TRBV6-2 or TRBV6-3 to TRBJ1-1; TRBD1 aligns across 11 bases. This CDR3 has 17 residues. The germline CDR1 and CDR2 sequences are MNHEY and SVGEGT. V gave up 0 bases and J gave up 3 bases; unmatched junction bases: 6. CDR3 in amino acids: CASSYSGTGGMDTEAFF. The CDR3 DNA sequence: TGTGCCAGCAGTTACTCCGGGACAGGGGGTATGGACACTGAAGCTTTCTTT.

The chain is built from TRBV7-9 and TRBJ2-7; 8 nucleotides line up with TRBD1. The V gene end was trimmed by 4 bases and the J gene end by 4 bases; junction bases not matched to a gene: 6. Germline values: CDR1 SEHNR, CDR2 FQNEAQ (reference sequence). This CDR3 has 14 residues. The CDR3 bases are TGTGCCAGCAGCTCGTACAGGGGGACGTACGAGCAGTACTTC. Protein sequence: CASSSYRGTYEQYF.